A selection of T cell receptor beta chains follows, all from one sample in a study of T cell clones after liver transplantation. The protocol was immunoSEQ multiplex PCR, while the TCRdb copy is restricted to in-frame clones and leaves out a portion. The sample contains 70,000 or so clones, roughly 92% of which appear only once. The sequences come from CD4+ T cells from blood, collected approximately 26 months after liver transplant. Receptor source: a human patient who received a liver transplant. Some T cells may have originated in the graft donor. Each CDR3 is given with its conserved first and last residue. The D gene is left open where the match is weak. Clone size is not always given. Where it is, it says once, few, many or a class for expanded clones.

D,size,V,J,CDR3,DNA
TRBD2,.,TRBV2,TRBJ2-4,CASSVGLAVAKNIQYF,TGTGCCAGCAGTGTCGGACTAGCGGTAGCCAAAAACATTCAGTACTTC
.,.,TRBV7-2,TRBJ2-7,CASSLDPRKTYEQYF,TGTGCCAGCAGCTTAGATCCCAGAAAAACCTACGAGCAGTACTTC
.,.,TRBV30,TRBJ1-3,CAWAPLRISGNTIYF,TGTGCCTGGGCACCCCTCCGAATCTCTGGAAACACCATATATTTT
TRBD2,.,TRBV12-5,TRBJ2-3,CASGLVRGSGSTDTQYF,TGTGCTAGTGGTTTGGTACGAGGTAGCGGGAGCACAGATACGCAGTATTTT
.,few,TRBV4-3,TRBJ2-7,CASSQDLDRVEQYF,TGCGCCAGCAGCCAAGATTTGGATAGGGTCGAGCAGTACTTC
TRBD1,few,TRBV29-1,TRBJ2-7,CSVTKRQGSYYEQYF,TGCAGCGTTACAAAAAGACAGGGGAGTTACTACGAGCAGTACTTC
.,.,TRBV28,TRBJ1-5,CAGGLADDSNQPQHF,TGTGCCGGGGGGCTGGCAGACGATAGCAATCAGCCCCAGCATTTT
TRBD2,.,TRBV19,TRBJ2-1,CASSNLADSYNEQFF,TGTGCCAGTAGTAACCTAGCGGATTCCTACAATGAGCAGTTCTTC
.,.,TRBV12-2,TRBJ2-2,CASRLVGTHKPGELFF,TGTGCAAGTCGCTTAGTCGGGACACATAAGCCCGGGGAGCTGTTTTTT
TRBD1,.,TRBV6-6,TRBJ1-5,CASTPGTAQVTQHF,TGTGCCAGCACTCCAGGGACAGCCCAGGTGACCCAGCATTTT
.,.,TRBV5-5,TRBJ2-7,CASRPARVNSYEQYF,TGTGCCAGCAGACCGGCCCGGGTCAACTCCTACGAGCAGTACTTC
.,once,TRBV15,TRBJ2-7,CATSRAWSYEQYF,TGTGCCACCAGCAGAGCTTGGTCCTACGAGCAGTACTTC
TRBD2,.,TRBV2,TRBJ2-3,CASRGGLAGSTDTQYF,TGTGCCAGCAGAGGAGGACTAGCGGGGAGCACAGATACGCAGTATTTT
TRBD1,.,TRBV9,TRBJ1-1,CASRKTGLNTEAFF,TGTGCCAGCAGGAAGACAGGGCTGAACACTGAAGCTTTCTTT
TRBD1,.,TRBV5-4,TRBJ2-1,CASSRPGQGKGQFF,TGTGCCAGCAGCAGGCCGGGACAGGGTAAGGGGCAGTTCTTC
.,.,TRBV7-2,TRBJ2-7,CASSSGGAETLYF,TGTGCCAGCAGCTCCGGAGGAGCGGAGACCCTTTACTTC
TRBD2,.,TRBV5-1,TRBJ2-5,CASGVGLAGETQYF,TGCGCCAGCGGGGTAGGACTAGCGGGAGAGACCCAGTACTTC
.,.,TRBV10-3,TRBJ1-5,CAISGSSNQPQHF,TGTGCCATCAGTGGCAGTAGCAATCAGCCCCAGCATTTT
.,.,TRBV5-1,TRBJ2-6,CASRTDPGANVLTF,TGCGCCAGCCGTACAGACCCCGGGGCCAACGTCCTGACTTTC
.,.,TRBV7-2,TRBJ2-3,CASSPRVGTDTQYF,TGTGCCAGCAGCCCCCGCGTAGGCACAGATACGCAGTATTTT
.,.,TRBV12-5,TRBJ2-2,CASVPRANTGELFF,TGTGCTAGTGTTCCCCGCGCGAACACCGGGGAGCTGTTTTTT
.,.,TRBV5-6,TRBJ2-5,CASLSPQETQYF,TGTGCCAGCTTGAGCCCTCAAGAGACCCAGTACTTC
.,.,TRBV6-1,TRBJ1-5,CASSITQRSNQPQHF,TGTGCCAGCAGTATAACTCAGAGGTCCAATCAGCCCCAGCATTTT
.,.,TRBV6-6,TRBJ1-1,CAIQMNTEAFF,TGTGCCATCCAAATGAACACTGAAGCTTTCTTT
TRBD2,.,TRBV6-1,TRBJ2-3,CASIRTSGSDTQYF,TGTGCCAGCATAAGGACTAGCGGCTCAGATACGCAGTATTTT
.,.,TRBV19,TRBJ2-5,CASRLGAAQETQYF,TGTGCCAGCCGTCTAGGGGCGGCTCAGGAGACCCAGTACTTC
TRBD1,.,TRBV28,TRBJ1-5,CASRPGGPQPQHF,TGTGCCAGCAGACCAGGGGGCCCTCAGCCCCAGCATTTT
.,.,TRBV5-1,TRBJ2-5,CASEPGLLKETQYF,TGCGCCAGCGAGCCGGGACTTCTAAAAGAGACCCAGTACTTC
.,.,TRBV5-1,TRBJ1-3,CASSPQGYGNTIYF,TGCGCCAGCAGCCCTCAGGGGTACGGAAACACCATATATTTT
.,.,TRBV7-2,TRBJ2-7,CASSPTRDPGNEQYF,TGTGCCAGCAGCCCGACTCGGGACCCAGGGAACGAGCAGTACTTC